The clone carrying this T cell receptor (beta chain) was observed a few times. Its antigen is still unknown. The sample originates from a study of cytomegalovirus exposure and HLA in healthy donors. As for the study in general: In an earlier analysis, 95 million to 140 million unique TCR beta sequences were found from approximately 170 million T cells. Study-level points and caveats: The study labeled around 160 TCR beta chains cytomegalovirus-associated.

The CDR3 consists of 20 residues. In the PCR, 60 Vbeta and 13 Jbeta primers were used. Clones were read by immunoSEQ multiplex PCR, and TCRdb kept only the in-frame ones, dropping some. The profile shows under 150,000 clones, more than 60% of them singletons. Material: PBMCs. The clonotype comes from a woman between 45 and 60 years old in good health and CMV-seropositive. The chain employs TRBV1 and TRBJ2-2; the DNA was not compared with TRBD1, the D call given in the table. TRBV1 corresponds to a pseudogene. CDR3 bases: TGCACCAGCAGCCAAGATGTTGGACGGGACAGGGACATCAACACCGGGGAGCTGTTTTTT. It codes for CTSSQDVGRDRDINTGELFF.